Each of the 30 T cell receptor beta chains below was sequenced from the same sample in a study of blood T cell repertoires in COVID-19. Data came from immunoSEQ multiplex PCR; TCRdb stores just in-frame clones and leaves some out. Among 150,000 to 200,000 clones, over 80% were seen once, and the ten largest hold 4.5% to 5%. Sequencing was carried out using peripheral blood. The receptors here all came from a man aged 30-40 years with COVID-19, enrolled during active disease.

This chain joins TRBV7-9 and TRBJ2-7, with 8 bases that match TRBD2. Trimming took 2 bases from V and 7 from J; bases not matched to a gene: 4. From germline, CDR1 is SEHNR and CDR2 FQNEAQ (reference sequence). The CDR3 extends over 13 amino acids. The CDR3 here is CASSLQIAGEQYF. Written as DNA, the CDR3 is TGTGCCAGCAGCTTACAGATAGCGGGAGAGCAGTACTTC.

The CDR3 sequence: CARSLLTGGKLTEAFF. In DNA form, the CDR3 reads TGTGCCAGAAGCTTGTTAACAGGGGGGAAACTCACTGAAGCTTTCTTT. This chain uses TRBV5-3 with TRBJ1-1, with TRBD1 identical over 8 bases. TRBV5-3 is noted as an ORF with a role that remains uncertain. The CDR3 runs to 16 residues. V shed 1 base and J 4 bases; nucleotides not matched to a gene: 9.

The V call is TRBV29-1, the J call TRBJ2-7; maybe TRBD1 (6 bases). Germline V gene data show CDR1 as SQVTM and CDR2 as ANQGSEA. V shed 4 bases and J shed 0 bases, with 19 bases lying between them. CDR3 length: 16 residues. CDR3 DNA: TGCAGCGTTGCCCTAGGGGCAGGGGTATACTCCTACGAGCAGTACTTC. This sequence encodes CSVALGAGVYSYEQYF.

This chain links TRBV6-2 or TRBV6-3 with TRBJ2-1, with 8 bases fitting TRBD2. With 0 bases clipped from V and 5 bases from J, the junction kept 12 bases outside the gene matches. The CDR3 length is 18 residues. Germline V gene sequence: CDR1 MNHEY, CDR2 SVGEGT. The CDR3 sequence is CASSYSLYREGRDNEQFF. The CDR3 nucleotides are TGTGCCAGCAGTTACTCGTTGTACCGGGAGGGCCGAGACAATGAGCAGTTCTTC.

This chain joins TRBV5-8 and TRBJ2-2, with D uncertain. Trimming removed 5 bases at V and 5 bases at J, with 10 bases between. The CDR3 contains 13 residues. Germline CDR1 and CDR2: SGHTS and YDEGEE. CDR3 coding DNA: TGTGCCAGCAGATCCTTCGGGACCGGGGAGCTGTTTTTT. This gives the protein CASRSFGTGELFF.

This chain links TRBV27 with TRBJ2-3; D gene uncertain. Germline CDR1 MNHEY, CDR2 SMNVEV (reference sequence). V lost 3 bases and J lost 6, with 13 bases in between. This CDR3 spans 14 amino acids. The CDR3 sequence: CASSFRSPWDTQYF. The CDR3 DNA follows: TGTGCCAGCAGTTTTCGGTCTCCCTGGGATACGCAGTATTTT.

The V gene is TRBV30, the J gene TRBJ1-6, with unresolved D. This CDR3 is built from 14 residues. Germline V lookup: CDR1 GTSNPN, CDR2 SVGIG (reference sequence). DNA for the CDR3: TGTGGCGTCCGGGAAACCTCCTATAATTCACCCCTCCACTTT. Translation gives CGVRETSYNSPLHF.

This clone was seen a single time. The rearrangement links TRBV7-9 to TRBJ1-3; 7 bases fit TRBD1. The V gene end was trimmed by 5 bases and the J gene end by 0 bases; junction bases not matched to a gene: 4. This CDR3 has 15 amino acids. Germline CDR1 SEHNR, CDR2 FQNEAQ (reference sequence). For the CDR3, the DNA is TGTGCCAGCAGCCCAGGGACAGCCTCTGGAAACACCATATATTTT. Protein sequence: CASSPGTASGNTIYF.

The J gene is TRBJ2-7, the V gene TRBV6-6; D is possibly TRBD2 (5 bases). CDR3 length equals 15 residues. V was pared by 5 bases and J by 4 bases, with 18 bases between. Germline V lookup: CDR1 MNHNY, CDR2 SVGAGI (reference sequence). The CDR3 bases are TGTGCCAGCAGTGAGACGGGGTCCGCGTCTTACGAGCAGTACTTC. Translation: CASSETGSASYEQYF.

This chain connects TRBV9 to TRBJ1-6; 9 nucleotides agree with TRBD1. J was trimmed by 1 base and V by 4 bases; bases with no gene match: 3. Germline V gives CDR1 SGDLS, CDR2 YYNGEE. This CDR3 comprises 16 residues. The CDR3 DNA is TGTGCCAGCAGCCCGGACAGGGGTTCCTATAATTCACCCCTCCACTTT. It encodes CASSPDRGSYNSPLHF.

The V call is TRBV7-3, the J call TRBJ1-3, with D possibly being TRBD1 (6 bases). CDR1 is SGHTA, CDR2 FQGTGA, per germline. CDR3 size: 13 residues. With 5 bases removed from V and 4 bases from J, the gap between germline ends came to 9 bases. CDR3 region: CASSPDSGNTIYF. The DNA of the CDR3 is TGTGCCAGCAGCCCGGACAGCGGAAACACCATATATTTT.

This clone appeared a few times. CDR3 coding DNA: TGTGCCAGCAGCCTGGCCTCTAGCGCGAACACCGGGGAGCTGTTTTTT. Translation: CASSLASSANTGELFF. The chain uses TRBV5-4 and TRBJ2-2; maybe TRBD2 (6 bases). The germline V and J ends were trimmed by 4 bases and 0 bases, with 13 bases remaining between them. This CDR3 comprises 16 residues. Germline V gene sequence: CDR1 SGHNT, CDR2 YYREEE (reference sequence).

V is TRBV19 and J is TRBJ2-7, with 11 bases fitting TRBD1. The CDR3 is made up of 15 amino acids. In germline, CDR1 is LNHDA, CDR2 SQIVND (reference sequence). V dropped 5 bases and J dropped 2; count of bases not matched to a gene: 5. CDR3 DNA: TGTGCCAGTAGTCCTGGACAGGGGGCACCCTACGAGCAGTACTTC. As protein: CASSPGQGAPYEQYF.

The chain joins TRBV19 to TRBJ2-7; D perhaps matches TRBD1 (6 bases). Looked up from germline, CDR1 is LNHDA and CDR2 is SQIVND (reference sequence). CDR3 size: 14 residues. Trimming stripped 9 bases from V and 1 base from J, with 16 bases between. CDR3: CASKDSLGSYEQYF. The CDR3 DNA is TGTGCCAGCAAGGACAGTCTAGGGTCCTACGAGCAGTACTTC.

V and J are TRBV2 and TRBJ1-3, with a possible D match to TRBD1 (5 bases). The CDR3 is made up of 13 amino acids. Germline V lookup: CDR1 SNHLY, CDR2 FYNNEI. The germline V and J ends were trimmed by 2 bases and 5 bases, with 7 bases remaining between them. The CDR3 loop is CASSEQGRNTIYF. The CDR3 nucleotides read TGTGCCAGCAGTGAACAGGGAAGAAACACCATATATTTT.

Written as DNA, the CDR3 is TGTGCCATCAAAGCTAGCGGGAGCCTGTTCTTC. This encodes CAIKASGSLFF. The chain couples TRBV10-3 to TRBJ2-1; TRBD2 matches 10 bases. Germline CDR1 is ENHRY and CDR2 is SYGVKD. V lost 7 bases and J lost 15; bases outside the gene matches: 6. The CDR3 runs 11 residues.

The V call is TRBV28, the J call TRBJ1-2; D may be TRBD1 (5 bases). CDR1 and CDR2 (germline): MDHEN, SYDVKM. V lost 1 base, J lost 8 bases, and 17 bases lay in between. CDR3 length equals 15 residues. CDR3 DNA: TGTGCCAGCAGTTTATCTCCAGGGAATCCGTTAGGCTACACCTTC. Amino acid sequence: CASSLSPGNPLGYTF.

This sequence joins TRBV11-2 and TRBJ1-2; 7 bases map to TRBD1. The CDR3 runs to 16 residues. The ends lost 1 base at V and 2 bases at J; junction bases unmatched: 7. The germline V gene encodes CDR1 SGHAT and CDR2 FQNNGV. The CDR3 bases are TGTGCCAGCAGCTTAGGAGCCAGGGGACAGAACTATGGCTACACCTTC. Translated, it gives CASSLGARGQNYGYTF. The full variable domain, completed using reference TRBV11-2 and TRBJ1-2, is EAGVAQSPRYKIIEKRQSVAFWCNPISGHATLYWYQQILGQGPKLLIQFQNNGVVDDSQLPKDRFSAERLKGVDSTLKIQPAKLEDSAVYLCASSLGARGQNYGYTFGSGTRLTVV.

For the CDR3, the DNA is TGTGCCAGTTCCACGCGGGACAGTAGCAATCAGCCCCAGCATTTT. Its translation: CASSTRDSSNQPQHF. V and J are TRBV19 and TRBJ1-5, with 7 nucleotides matching TRBD1. Trimming took 8 bases from V and 0 from J; bases not matched to a gene: 7. This CDR3 contains 15 residues. Looked up from germline, CDR1 is LNHDA and CDR2 is SQIVND (reference sequence).

This chain links TRBV19 with TRBJ2-1, with TRBD2 matching over 10 bases. The CDR3 spans 16 residues. Unmatched junction bases numbered 5, after V lost 4 bases and J lost 2 bases. Germline V gene lookup returns CDR1 LNHDA and CDR2 SQIVND (reference sequence). The CDR3 loop reads CASSTRTSGTYNEQFF. The CDR3 nucleotides read TGTGCCAGTAGTACCAGGACTAGCGGAACCTACAATGAGCAGTTCTTC.

The chain uses TRBV6-6 and TRBJ2-7; TRBD2 is a possible D gene (6 bases). Trimming removed 11 bases from V and 7 bases from J, with 15 bases in between. The CDR3 consists of 11 residues. The germline CDR1 and CDR2 sequences are MNHNY and SVGAGI (reference sequence). The chain's CDR3 is CAVNQEGEQYF. CDR3 DNA: TGTGCCGTAAACCAGGAGGGTGAGCAGTACTTC.

CDR3 region: CSVGGLGTEAFF. DNA for the CDR3: TGCAGCGTTGGGGGGCTGGGAACTGAAGCTTTCTTT. The V call is TRBV29-1, the J call TRBJ1-1; tentatively, D is TRBD1 (6 bases). The CDR3 contains 12 residues. Germline V gene lookup returns CDR1 SQVTM and CDR2 ANQGSEA. V was shortened by 4 bases and J by 5 bases, with 11 bases between the two germline ends.

The rearrangement links TRBV7-9 to TRBJ2-3; 10 nucleotides line up with TRBD1. There are 15 residues in the CDR3. V shed 4 bases and J 3 bases; nucleotides not matched to a gene: 4. CDR1 is SEHNR and CDR2 is FQNEAQ in the germline V gene (reference sequence). The CDR3 reads CASSYGTGVTDTQYF. CDR3 in DNA: TGTGCCAGCAGCTACGGGACAGGGGTTACAGATACGCAGTATTTT.

The chain's CDR3 is CASSQGQRAFF. The CDR3 nucleotides are TGTGCCAGCAGCCAGGGACAGAGGGCTTTCTTT. V usage is TRBV6-6 and J usage is TRBJ1-1; 7 nucleotides align to TRBD1. The V gene end was trimmed by 6 bases and the J gene end by 11 bases; junction bases not matched to a gene: 6. This CDR3 has 11 residues. Germline CDR1 and CDR2: MNHNY and SVGAGI (reference sequence).

The V and J genes are TRBV18 and TRBJ1-5; D perhaps matches TRBD1 (6 bases). Trimming pared 3 bases from V and 4 bases from J, leaving 7 bases between. The CDR3 is 13 residues long. Germline lookup yields CDR1 KGHSH and CDR2 LQKENI. The CDR3 sequence is CASSPDRNQPQHF. The CDR3 nucleotides are TGTGCCAGCTCACCCGACAGGAATCAGCCCCAGCATTTT. Using reference TRBV18 and TRBJ1-5 for the parts outside the CDR3, the full variable domain is NAGVMQNPRHLVRRRGQEARLRCSPMKGHSHVYWYRQLPEEGLKFMVYLQKENIIDESGMPKERFSAEFPKEGPSILRIQQVVRGDSAAYFCASSPDRNQPQHFGDGTRLSIL.

The rearrangement joins TRBV6-6 to TRBJ2-7; the match to TRBD1 covers 7 bases. CDR3 length equals 14 residues. In germline, CDR1 is MNHNY, CDR2 SVGAGI (reference sequence). V shed 5 bases, J shed 4 bases, and the junction held 8 bases outside the gene matches. CDR3: CASSPGQSIYEQYF. The CDR3 DNA is TGTGCCAGCAGTCCGGGACAGTCGATTTACGAGCAGTACTTC.

This chain connects TRBV15 to TRBJ2-6, with D possibly matching TRBD2 (5 bases). The CDR3 totals 16 residues. The germline V gene encodes CDR1 LNHNV and CDR2 YYDKDF (reference sequence). V lost 1 base and J lost 0, with 7 bases in between. The CDR3 sequence: CATSRGGISGANVLTF. The CDR3 DNA reads as TGTGCCACCAGCAGAGGAGGGATCTCTGGGGCCAACGTCCTGACTTTC.

The rearrangement uses TRBV20-1 and TRBJ1-2, with D uncertain. Germline V lookup: CDR1 DFQATT, CDR2 SNEGSKA (reference sequence). V dropped 6 bases and J dropped 4 bases, with 9 bases sitting between them. The length of the CDR3 is 11 residues. The CDR3: CSAKESYGYTF. CDR3 bases: TGCAGTGCCAAAGAGTCCTATGGCTACACCTTC.

The J gene is TRBJ1-1, the V gene TRBV29-1; 11 nucleotides line up with TRBD1. The CDR3 sequence is 13 residues long. V dropped 6 bases and J dropped 4; count of bases not matched to a gene: 4. Germline V lookup: CDR1 SQVTM, CDR2 ANQGSEA. CDR3 loop: CSVDRGQGTEAFF. The CDR3 bases are TGCAGCGTGGACAGGGGGCAGGGCACTGAAGCTTTCTTT.

The rearrangement uses TRBV7-8 and TRBJ2-7; D remains ambiguous. V lost 7 bases to trimming and J lost 3 bases, with 7 bases between them. CDR3 length: 11 amino acids. Germline V gene data show CDR1 as SGHVS and CDR2 as FQNEAQ. In DNA form, the CDR3 reads TGTGCCAGCAACTCCCACTACGAGCAGTACTTC. This codes for CASNSHYEQYF.